These 27 T cell receptor beta chains share one sample of origin, sequenced in a study of blood T cell repertoires in COVID-19. Data came from immunoSEQ multiplex PCR; TCRdb stores just in-frame clones and leaves some out. The data contain nearly 300,000 clones, about 88% of them singletons. The specimen sequenced was peripheral blood. These receptors came from a human donor with COVID-19, enrolled during active disease. The donor label of this sample is uncertain.

The chain joins TRBV6-6 to TRBJ1-1, with 7 bases aligning to TRBD1. The V gene's germline CDR1 is MNHNY and CDR2 SVGAGI (reference sequence). The CDR3 is 14 amino acids. J was trimmed by 5 bases and V by 7 bases; bases with no gene match: 10. CDR3 amino acids: CASNLTPRGTEAFF. In DNA form, the CDR3 reads TGTGCCAGCAACCTGACCCCCAGGGGGACTGAAGCTTTCTTT.

For this clone: The same CDR3 is also encoded by other DNA sequences in this sample. V is TRBV7-9 and J is TRBJ1-5; no clear D. Trimming pared 5 bases from V and 7 bases from J, leaving 9 bases between. The V gene's germline CDR1 is SEHNR and CDR2 FQNEAQ (reference sequence). The CDR3 runs 12 residues. The CDR3 DNA reads TGTGCCAGCAGCCTGGGGAGCCAGCCCCAGCATTTT. Encoded protein: CASSLGSQPQHF.

The V and J genes are TRBV30 and TRBJ2-1, with D possibly matching TRBD2 (5 bases). Germline loops: CDR1 GTSNPN, CDR2 SVGIG (reference sequence). The CDR3 is made up of 14 amino acids. Trimming shortened V by 4 bases and J by 4 bases, and 14 bases separated the two germline ends. This chain's CDR3 is CAWTLDRQYNEQFF. The CDR3 DNA follows: TGTGCCTGGACACTAGATCGGCAATACAATGAGCAGTTCTTC.

The chain uses TRBV28 and TRBJ2-5; possible D gene TRBD2, 5 bases. The CDR3 runs to 14 residues. Germline V gene sequence: CDR1 MDHEN, CDR2 SYDVKM. Trimming removed 6 bases from V and 2 bases from J, with 13 bases in between. The CDR3 spells CASRLVLAQETQYF. CDR3 in DNA: TGTGCCAGCAGACTAGTCCTGGCACAAGAGACCCAGTACTTC.

This clone was observed once. CDR3 coding DNA: TGTGCCAGCAGTTGGGGCGGGATGGGGGCAGATACGCAGTATTTT. Translated: CASSWGGMGADTQYF. V and J are TRBV27 and TRBJ2-3; tentative D call: TRBD2 (6 bases). The CDR3 has 15 residues. Trimming left V 4 bases short and J 4 bases short, with 15 bases between. CDR1 is MNHEY and CDR2 is SMNVEV in the germline V gene (reference sequence).

The V and J genes are TRBV5-1 and TRBJ2-7, with D maybe TRBD1 (5 bases). This CDR3 spans 12 amino acids. Germline V gene sequence: CDR1 SGHRS, CDR2 YFSETQ. V lost 4 bases and J 2 bases, leaving 7 bases between the germline ends. The CDR3 DNA follows: TGCGCCAGCAGCCAGACAGCCTACGAGCAGTACTTC. Translating gives CASSQTAYEQYF.

J is TRBJ2-7 and V is TRBV6-1; no clear D gene. This CDR3 has 14 residues. The ends were cut back, 2 bases at V and 3 bases at J, with 11 bases in the middle. Germline V gene lookup returns CDR1 MNHNS and CDR2 SASEGT. In DNA, the CDR3 is TGTGCCAGCAGTGAAATCGACAACCTCTACGAGCAGTACTTC. This gives the protein CASSEIDNLYEQYF.

The V gene is TRBV5-4, the J gene TRBJ1-4; D perhaps matches TRBD1 (6 bases). V was pared by 3 bases and J by 2 bases, with 11 bases between. The length of the CDR3 is 15 residues. In germline, CDR1 is SGHNT, CDR2 YYREEE (reference sequence). DNA for the CDR3: TGTGCCAGCAGCTCCAACAGGGCCACTAATGAAAAACTGTTTTTT. The encoded protein is CASSSNRATNEKLFF.

This clone was detected only once. This chain joins TRBV6-5 and TRBJ1-2, with no clear D. The CDR3 totals 12 residues. Germline-derived CDR1 and CDR2 are MNHEY and SVGAGI. Deletions cut 8 bases from V and 5 bases from J, with 12 bases between. The CDR3 spells CASAIIGYGYTF. Here the CDR3 DNA reads TGTGCCAGCGCTATTATCGGGTATGGCTACACCTTC.

The chain couples TRBV25-1 to TRBJ2-7; 10 bases line up with TRBD2. Trimming cost V 5 bases and J 0 bases; bases outside gene matches: 10. The CDR3 consists of 17 residues. CDR1 MGHDK and CDR2 SYGVNS come from the germline V gene. CDR3 sequence: CASSRRGSGRSSYEQYF. DNA of the CDR3: TGTGCCAGCAGTCGTCGGGGTAGCGGGAGGTCCTCCTACGAGCAGTACTTC.

The chain recombines TRBV27 with TRBJ2-7, with D possibly TRBD1 on 5 matching bases. The V gene's germline CDR1 is MNHEY and CDR2 SMNVEV (reference sequence). V dropped 3 bases and J dropped 3 bases, with 15 bases sitting between them. The CDR3 spans 15 residues. CDR3: CASSFSGDRNYEQYF. CDR3 nucleotides: TGTGCCAGCAGTTTCTCGGGCGACAGAAACTACGAGCAGTACTTC.

J is TRBJ1-2 and V is TRBV7-2; weak D call: TRBD1 (6 bases). This CDR3 is 14 amino acids long. Germline lookup yields CDR1 SGHTA and CDR2 FQGNSA. V lost 5 bases, J lost 1 base, and 11 bases lay in between. The CDR3 region has the DNA TGTGCCAGCAGCGCCGGACAGATTAACTATGGCTACACCTTC. Translated: CASSAGQINYGYTF.

V is TRBV19 and J is TRBJ1-1; 7 positions agree with TRBD1. V trimming: 8 bases; J trimming: 0 bases; junction bases outside the gene matches: 9. The CDR3 length is 15 residues. CDR1 and CDR2 (germline): LNHDA, SQIVND (reference sequence). The CDR3: CASGRGQMMNTEAFF. CDR3 DNA sequence: TGTGCCAGTGGAAGGGGACAGATGATGAACACTGAAGCTTTCTTT.

The chain uses TRBV27 and TRBJ2-7; perhaps TRBD2 as D (5 bases). Trimming stripped 6 bases from V and 3 bases from J, with 15 bases between. The CDR3 loop spans 14 amino acids. CDR1 is MNHEY, CDR2 SMNVEV, per germline (reference sequence). The CDR3 spells CASRESGLLYEQYF. CDR3 sequence (DNA): TGTGCCAGCAGAGAGAGCGGACTTCTCTACGAGCAGTACTTC.

This clone was observed a single time. This chain connects TRBV7-5 to TRBJ2-5; TRBD1, the table's D call, was not compared with the DNA. TRBV7-5 is listed as a pseudogene. This CDR3 spans 13 amino acids. This CDR3 reads CARSPQTQETQYF. The CDR3 DNA is TGTGCCAGAAGCCCACAGACACAAGAGACCCAGTACTTC.

This chain joins TRBV19 and TRBJ1-3, with 7 bases identical to TRBD1. This CDR3 region has 14 residues. Germline-derived CDR1 and CDR2 are LNHDA and SQIVND (reference sequence). J lost 9 bases, V lost 5 bases, and 10 bases had no gene match. CDR3 bases: TGTGCCAGTAGTGACAGACGGACAGGCGGCACCATATATTTT. This codes for CASSDRRTGGTIYF.

The chain joins TRBV19 to TRBJ2-6; no definite D call. Trimming removed 3 bases from V and 1 base from J, with 10 bases in between. CDR1 and CDR2 (germline): LNHDA, SQIVND (reference sequence). The CDR3 length is 16 residues. CDR3 loop: CASSMGRLSGANVLTF. The DNA of the CDR3 is TGTGCCAGTAGTATGGGCCGCCTATCTGGGGCCAACGTCCTGACTTTC. The full variable domain, in which reference TRBV19 and TRBJ2-6 provide the parts outside the CDR3, is DGGITQSPKYLFRKEGQNVTLSCEQNLNHDAMYWYRQDPGQGLRLIYYSQIVNDFQKGDIAEGYSVSREKKESFPLTVTSAQKNPTAFYLCASSMGRLSGANVLTFGAGSRLTVL.

This clone was seen once. The chain joins TRBV5-5 to TRBJ1-4, with unresolved D. Germline loops: CDR1 SGHKS, CDR2 YYEKEE (reference sequence). The V gene lost 4 bases and the J gene lost 14 bases, with 18 bases spanning the gap. This CDR3 comprises 13 residues. CDR3 nucleotides: TGTGCCAGCAGCGCAGGACGGGAGTCTCGGCTGTTTTTT. Protein product: CASSAGRESRLFF.

The chain uses TRBV2 and TRBJ2-2; weak D call: TRBD1 (6 bases). This CDR3 has 14 residues. Deletions cut 5 bases from V and 3 bases from J, with 10 bases between. Germline assignment: CDR1 SNHLY and CDR2 FYNNEI. The CDR3 sequence is CASSLDRHTGELFF. The CDR3 nucleotides are TGTGCCAGCAGTCTGGACAGACACACCGGGGAGCTGTTTTTT. Variable domain in full (rest from reference TRBV2 and TRBJ2-2): EPEVTQTPSHQVTQMGQEVILRCVPISNHLYFYWYRQILGQKVEFLVSFYNNEISEKSEIFDDQFSVERPDGSNFTLKIRSTKLEDSAMYFCASSLDRHTGELFFGEGSRLTVL.

This chain links TRBV15 with TRBJ2-7; possible D gene TRBD1, 6 bases. This CDR3 region has 15 residues. Trimming removed 0 bases at V and 2 bases at J, with 11 bases between. In germline, CDR1 is LNHNV, CDR2 YYDKDF (reference sequence). DNA of the CDR3: TGTGCCACCAGCAGAGATCTGGCAGGGGCCTACGAGCAGTACTTC. This sequence encodes CATSRDLAGAYEQYF.

V and J are TRBV3-1 (or the pseudogene TRBV3-2) and TRBJ2-4; D is perhaps TRBD2 (6 bases). This CDR3 region has 19 residues. V lost 0 bases and J lost 0, with 18 bases in between. Germline CDR1 is LGHDT and CDR2 is YNNKEL (reference sequence). The CDR3 here is CASSQDQSQAGLAKNIQYF. The CDR3 DNA is TGTGCCAGCAGCCAAGATCAAAGTCAGGCGGGACTAGCCAAAAACATTCAGTACTTC.

This chain connects TRBV5-1 to TRBJ2-7; a possible D gene is TRBD2 (5 bases). The CDR3 is made up of 14 amino acids. From germline, CDR1 is SGHRS and CDR2 YFSETQ. Trimming stripped 0 bases from V and 5 bases from J, with 12 bases between. CDR3 loop: CASSLEVAGDEQYF. CDR3 nucleotide sequence: TGCGCCAGCAGCTTGGAGGTGGCCGGGGACGAGCAGTACTTC.

This clone was seen only a few times. The rearrangement uses TRBV15 and TRBJ1-5; 8 bases are shared with TRBD1. The CDR3 spans 13 residues. Germline trimming cut 7 bases from V and 6 bases from J; bases unmatched to any gene: 5. Germline V lookup: CDR1 LNHNV, CDR2 YYDKDF (reference sequence). DNA of the CDR3: TGTGCCACCACCATAGACAGGGGTCAGCCCCAGCATTTT. Protein product: CATTIDRGQPQHF.

The chain recombines TRBV12-3 or TRBV12-4 with TRBJ2-5, with a possible D match to TRBD1 (6 bases). CDR3 length: 13 residues. V lost 6 bases to trimming and J lost 2 bases, with 10 bases between them. The CDR3 region has the DNA TGTGCCAGCAGACTACAGGGACAAGAGACCCAGTACTTC. Translated: CASRLQGQETQYF.

The CDR3: CASSDTVGGYTF. The CDR3 DNA is TGTGCCAGTAGTGACACGGTTGGCGGCTACACCTTC. The chain recombines TRBV19 with TRBJ1-2; D not certain. V dropped 5 bases and J dropped 8 bases, with 12 bases sitting between them. CDR1 and CDR2 from the germline V gene are LNHDA and SQIVND (reference sequence). The CDR3 is made up of 12 amino acids. Full variable domain (remainder filled in from reference TRBV19 and TRBJ1-2): DGGITQSPKYLFRKEGQNVTLSCEQNLNHDAMYWYRQDPGQGLRLIYYSQIVNDFQKGDIAEGYSVSREKKESFPLTVTSAQKNPTAFYLCASSDTVGGYTFGSGTRLTVV.

This clone was seen more than once but under ten times. The chain couples TRBV5-1 to TRBJ2-1; 9 nucleotides agree with TRBD2. The CDR3 is 16 residues long. Germline-derived CDR1 and CDR2 are SGHRS and YFSETQ. V gave up 2 bases and J gave up 3 bases; unmatched junction bases: 6. CDR3 nucleotides: TGCGCCAGCAGCTTTAATAGCGGGAGTCTCTACAATGAGCAGTTCTTC. Translated: CASSFNSGSLYNEQFF.

V gene TRBV10-1 combines with J gene TRBJ1-2; 9 positions agree with TRBD1. Unmatched junction bases numbered 9, after V lost 3 bases and J lost 4 bases. Looked up from germline, CDR1 is WNHNN and CDR2 is SYGVQD (reference sequence). This CDR3 spans 16 amino acids. The CDR3 here is CASSERRGQGLYGYTF. Here the CDR3 DNA reads TGCGCCAGCAGTGAAAGAAGGGGACAGGGCCTCTATGGCTACACCTTC.